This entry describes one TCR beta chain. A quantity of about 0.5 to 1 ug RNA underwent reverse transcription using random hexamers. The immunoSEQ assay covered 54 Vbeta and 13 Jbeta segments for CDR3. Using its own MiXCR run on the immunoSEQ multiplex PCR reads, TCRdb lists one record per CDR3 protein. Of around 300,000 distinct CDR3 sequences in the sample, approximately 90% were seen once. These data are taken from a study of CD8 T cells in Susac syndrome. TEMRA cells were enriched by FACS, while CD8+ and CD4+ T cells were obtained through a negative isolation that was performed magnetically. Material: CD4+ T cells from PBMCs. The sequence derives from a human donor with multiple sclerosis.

The CDR3 bases are TGTGCCAGCAGCCCAGGCGCTTGGGTCAGCGGGGAGCTGTTTTTT. Residues: CASSPGAWVSGELFF. The chain joins TRBV2 to TRBJ2-2; no reliable D call. CDR3 size: 15 residues. Between the trimmed V and J ends, which lost 6 bases and 7 bases, there was a span of 18 bases. From germline, CDR1 is SNHLY and CDR2 FYNNEI.